A selection of T cell receptor beta chains follows, all from one sample in a study of T cells after yellow fever vaccination. One entry per CDR3 protein results from TCRdb running MiXCR on the 5' RACE reads. The repertoire consists of hundreds of thousands of distinct CDR3 sequences, with 9% to 15% occurring once and the leading ten covering about 15%. Sequencing was performed on PBMCs, taken on the day of the yellow fever booster vaccination. Every receptor here comes from a man under 40 who received the YFV17D yellow fever vaccine. CDR3s include the opening cysteine and the closing phenylalanine or tryptophan. Fields, in order: clone size, J gene, D gene, V gene, CDR3 protein, CDR3 DNA. D genes are given only for firm matches. Expanded clones get a size class; other rows say once, few or many, or leave the size out.

clone_size: few
j_call: TRBJ2-1
d_call: TRBD2
v_call: TRBV24-1
cdr3_aa: CATSDFLTSGWRQFF
cdr3_nt: TGTGCCACCAGTGATTTCTTGACTAGCGGGTGGCGGCAGTTCTTC

clone_size: few
j_call: TRBJ2-5
d_call: NA
v_call: TRBV24-1
cdr3_aa: CATSDLRRGTQYF
cdr3_nt: TGTGCCACCAGTGATTTGAGGCGGGGGACCCAGTACTTC

clone_size: NA
j_call: TRBJ1-2
d_call: TRBD1
v_call: TRBV30
cdr3_aa: CAWSPDRALRGYTF
cdr3_nt: TGTGCCTGGAGTCCAGACAGGGCCCTCCGGGGCTACACCTTC

clone_size: few
j_call: TRBJ2-7
d_call: NA
v_call: TRBV9
cdr3_aa: CASSVGDSGYEQYF
cdr3_nt: TGTGCCAGCAGCGTAGGAGATAGCGGCTACGAGCAGTACTTC

clone_size: NA
j_call: TRBJ2-7
d_call: NA
v_call: TRBV7-9
cdr3_aa: CASSLEVKGEQYF
cdr3_nt: TGTGCCAGCAGCCTGGAGGTAAAGGGAGAGCAGTACTTC

clone_size: NA
j_call: TRBJ2-3
d_call: NA
v_call: TRBV7-2
cdr3_aa: CASSLVARGNLPTDTQYF
cdr3_nt: TGTGCCAGCAGCTTAGTCGCTAGGGGGAATCTACCCACAGATACGCAGTATTTT

clone_size: NA
j_call: TRBJ2-1
d_call: NA
v_call: TRBV20-1
cdr3_aa: CSARAPTGSYNEQFF
cdr3_nt: TGCAGTGCTAGAGCCCCTACGGGGTCCTACAATGAGCAGTTCTTC

clone_size: NA
j_call: TRBJ2-1
d_call: NA
v_call: TRBV5-6
cdr3_aa: CASSFGGLSYNEQFF
cdr3_nt: TGTGCCAGCAGCTTTGGCGGGCTCTCCTACAATGAGCAGTTCTTC

clone_size: once
j_call: TRBJ2-1
d_call: TRBD2
v_call: TRBV7-2
cdr3_aa: CASSLVGLAGDAPFF
cdr3_nt: TGTGCCAGCAGCCTGGTAGGACTAGCGGGAGATGCTCCGTTCTTC

clone_size: many
j_call: TRBJ1-6
d_call: NA
v_call: TRBV20-1
cdr3_aa: CSARVRSPNSPLHF
cdr3_nt: TGCAGTGCTAGAGTTAGGTCACCCAATTCACCCCTCCACTTT

clone_size: many
j_call: TRBJ1-1
d_call: NA
v_call: TRBV27
cdr3_aa: CASSFGRATEAFF
cdr3_nt: TGTGCCAGCAGTTTCGGCAGGGCCACTGAAGCTTTCTTT

clone_size: few
j_call: TRBJ2-1
d_call: NA
v_call: TRBV20-1
cdr3_aa: CSLTGLGPNEQFF
cdr3_nt: TGCAGTTTGACGGGACTTGGCCCTAATGAGCAGTTCTTC

clone_size: few
j_call: TRBJ2-1
d_call: TRBD1
v_call: TRBV6-2/TRBV6-3
cdr3_aa: CASNSGTGVNEQFF
cdr3_nt: TGTGCCAGCAACTCCGGGACAGGGGTCAATGAGCAGTTCTTC

clone_size: many
j_call: TRBJ1-1
d_call: NA
v_call: TRBV5-1
cdr3_aa: CASGRQSLNTEAFF
cdr3_nt: TGCGCCAGCGGAAGACAATCATTGAACACTGAAGCTTTCTTT

clone_size: few
j_call: TRBJ2-1
d_call: NA
v_call: TRBV7-9
cdr3_aa: CASSVIRYNEQFF
cdr3_nt: TGTGCCAGCAGCGTAATTAGGTACAATGAGCAGTTCTTC

clone_size: many
j_call: TRBJ2-5
d_call: NA
v_call: TRBV5-4
cdr3_aa: CASSRLRETQYF
cdr3_nt: TGTGCCAGCAGTCGTCTTAGGGAGACCCAGTACTTC

clone_size: many
j_call: TRBJ2-7
d_call: NA
v_call: TRBV7-2
cdr3_aa: CASSLGPAGEQYF
cdr3_nt: TGCGCCAGCAGCTTGGGCCCGGCCGGCGAGCAGTACTTC

clone_size: few
j_call: TRBJ1-1
d_call: NA
v_call: TRBV4-3
cdr3_aa: CASSPPNSNTEAFF
cdr3_nt: TGCGCCAGCAGCCCCCCCAACAGTAACACTGAAGCTTTCTTT

clone_size: NA
j_call: TRBJ2-1
d_call: NA
v_call: TRBV28
cdr3_aa: CASSLRLGGAYNEQFF
cdr3_nt: TGTGCCAGCAGTTTAAGGCTGGGCGGAGCCTACAATGAGCAGTTCTTC

clone_size: few
j_call: TRBJ2-5
d_call: TRBD2
v_call: TRBV20-1
cdr3_aa: CSATGSGSAETQYF
cdr3_nt: TGCAGTGCTACAGGTAGCGGGAGTGCAGAGACCCAGTACTTC

clone_size: NA
j_call: TRBJ2-3
d_call: TRBD2
v_call: TRBV5-5
cdr3_aa: CASSEGLAGGTDTQYF
cdr3_nt: TGTGCCAGCAGCGAGGGACTAGCGGGAGGTACAGATACGCAGTATTTT

clone_size: NA
j_call: TRBJ2-1
d_call: TRBD2
v_call: TRBV28
cdr3_aa: CASSPPGTSGYNEQFF
cdr3_nt: TGTGCCAGCAGTCCCCCCGGGACTAGCGGTTACAATGAGCAGTTCTTC

clone_size: many
j_call: TRBJ2-2
d_call: NA
v_call: TRBV29-1
cdr3_aa: CSATFGSGNTGELFF
cdr3_nt: TGCAGCGCAACGTTTGGGTCGGGGAACACCGGGGAGCTGTTTTTT

clone_size: NA
j_call: TRBJ2-7
d_call: TRBD2
v_call: TRBV20-1
cdr3_aa: CSATLAGGYEQYF
cdr3_nt: TGCAGTGCCACACTAGCGGGAGGGTACGAGCAGTACTTC

clone_size: NA
j_call: TRBJ2-1
d_call: TRBD1
v_call: TRBV6-5
cdr3_aa: CASSYSRQGAGEQFF
cdr3_nt: TGTGCCAGCAGTTACTCTCGACAGGGGGCTGGGGAGCAGTTCTTC

clone_size: few
j_call: TRBJ2-3
d_call: TRBD2
v_call: TRBV29-1
cdr3_aa: CSVRTGGGDTQYF
cdr3_nt: TGCAGCGTTCGTACGGGAGGGGGAGATACGCAGTATTTT

clone_size: NA
j_call: TRBJ2-3
d_call: NA
v_call: TRBV9
cdr3_aa: CASSVDPTYTQYF
cdr3_nt: TGTGCCAGCAGCGTAGATCCTACTTATACGCAGTATTTT

clone_size: few
j_call: TRBJ2-7
d_call: NA
v_call: TRBV24-1
cdr3_aa: CATSKGGLAYEQYF
cdr3_nt: TGTGCCACCAGTAAGGGGGGATTGGCCTACGAGCAGTACTTC

clone_size: NA
j_call: TRBJ2-7
d_call: TRBD2
v_call: TRBV19
cdr3_aa: CASSIGTSGFYEQYF
cdr3_nt: TGTGCCAGTAGTATCGGGACTAGCGGGTTCTACGAGCAGTACTTC

clone_size: few
j_call: TRBJ2-1
d_call: NA
v_call: TRBV30
cdr3_aa: CAWSLVLGANEQFF
cdr3_nt: TGTGCCTGGAGTCTGGTACTGGGCGCCAATGAGCAGTTCTTC

clone_size: few
j_call: TRBJ2-1
d_call: NA
v_call: TRBV12-3/TRBV12-4
cdr3_aa: CASSPNAIADNEQFF
cdr3_nt: TGTGCCAGCAGTCCCAACGCTATAGCAGACAATGAGCAGTTCTTC

clone_size: few
j_call: TRBJ2-1
d_call: TRBD1
v_call: TRBV9
cdr3_aa: CASSEGTGNYNEQFF
cdr3_nt: TGTGCCAGCAGCGAGGGGACAGGGAACTACAATGAGCAGTTCTTC

clone_size: NA
j_call: TRBJ2-1
d_call: TRBD2
v_call: TRBV25-1
cdr3_aa: CASRPWGSGNHNEQFF
cdr3_nt: TGTGCCAGCAGGCCCTGGGGGAGCGGGAACCACAATGAGCAGTTCTTC

clone_size: NA
j_call: TRBJ1-1
d_call: NA
v_call: TRBV7-9
cdr3_aa: CASSPLPLPGPEAFF
cdr3_nt: TGTGCCAGCAGTCCCCTTCCCCTCCCGGGCCCTGAAGCTTTCTTT

clone_size: NA
j_call: TRBJ2-2
d_call: TRBD2
v_call: TRBV7-8
cdr3_aa: CASTLRQREGQTGELFF
cdr3_nt: TGTGCCAGCACCCTCCGGCAGCGGGAGGGCCAAACCGGGGAGCTGTTTTTT

clone_size: NA
j_call: TRBJ2-3
d_call: NA
v_call: TRBV27
cdr3_aa: CATAGTYTGDTQYF
cdr3_nt: TGTGCCACCGCCGGGACTTACACCGGGGATACGCAGTATTTT

clone_size: NA
j_call: TRBJ2-7
d_call: NA
v_call: TRBV12-3/TRBV12-4
cdr3_aa: CASSPPDSSSYEQYF
cdr3_nt: TGTGCCAGCAGCCCCCCGGACTCGAGCTCCTACGAGCAGTACTTC

clone_size: NA
j_call: TRBJ2-3
d_call: NA
v_call: TRBV6-4
cdr3_aa: CASSAQGTDTQYF
cdr3_nt: TGTGCCAGCAGTGCTCAGGGCACAGATACGCAGTATTTT

clone_size: NA
j_call: TRBJ2-4
d_call: NA
v_call: TRBV21-1
cdr3_aa: CASSKRGVRAIIQYF
cdr3_nt: TGTGCCAGCAGCAAGAGGGGGGTCCGAGCGATCATTCAGTACTTC

clone_size: many
j_call: TRBJ2-7
d_call: NA
v_call: TRBV7-9
cdr3_aa: CASSSSGEQYF
cdr3_nt: TGTGCCAGCAGCTCTTCCGGGGAGCAGTACTTC

clone_size: many
j_call: TRBJ1-1
d_call: NA
v_call: TRBV28
cdr3_aa: CASSPHGGGANTEAFF
cdr3_nt: TGTGCCAGCAGCCCACACGGCGGGGGGGCGAACACTGAAGCTTTCTTT

clone_size: few
j_call: TRBJ1-5
d_call: NA
v_call: TRBV7-6
cdr3_aa: CASTKPRAHNQPQHF
cdr3_nt: TGTGCCAGCACCAAACCCCGGGCCCACAATCAGCCCCAGCATTTT

clone_size: many
j_call: TRBJ2-3
d_call: NA
v_call: TRBV25-1
cdr3_aa: CASSGTAFTDTQYF
cdr3_nt: TGTGCCAGCAGTGGGACGGCTTTCACAGATACGCAGTATTTT

clone_size: few
j_call: TRBJ2-2
d_call: NA
v_call: TRBV14
cdr3_aa: CASSQRTGELFF
cdr3_nt: TGTGCCAGCAGCCAACGTACCGGGGAGCTGTTTTTT

clone_size: many
j_call: TRBJ1-6
d_call: NA
v_call: TRBV12-3/TRBV12-4
cdr3_aa: CASSLGGTYNSPLHF
cdr3_nt: TGTGCCAGCAGTTTAGGCGGTACCTATAATTCACCCCTCCACTTT

clone_size: few
j_call: TRBJ2-4
d_call: NA
v_call: TRBV12-3/TRBV12-4
cdr3_aa: CASSLNRARTYF
cdr3_nt: TGTGCCAGCAGTCTTAACCGGGCCCGGACGTACTTC

clone_size: NA
j_call: TRBJ2-1
d_call: NA
v_call: TRBV11-1
cdr3_aa: CASSLEASSLSRSYNVQFF
cdr3_nt: TGTGCCAGCAGCTTAGAGGCTAGCTCCCTGTCCCGCTCCTACAATGTGCAGTTCTTC

clone_size: NA
j_call: TRBJ1-1
d_call: TRBD1
v_call: TRBV20-1
cdr3_aa: CSARQGQWNTEAFF
cdr3_nt: TGCAGTGCTAGACAGGGACAGTGGAACACTGAAGCCTTCTTT

clone_size: NA
j_call: TRBJ1-4
d_call: NA
v_call: TRBV12-3/TRBV12-4
cdr3_aa: CASGHLGGKGEKLFF
cdr3_nt: TGTGCCAGCGGACACCTTGGTGGAAAAGGGGAAAAACTGTTTTTT

clone_size: many
j_call: TRBJ1-6
d_call: NA
v_call: TRBV18
cdr3_aa: CASSPQGADSPLHF
cdr3_nt: TGTGCCAGCTCACCTCAGGGTGCGGATTCACCCCTCCACTTT

clone_size: few
j_call: TRBJ1-4
d_call: NA
v_call: TRBV7-9
cdr3_aa: CASSTTDEKLFF
cdr3_nt: TGTGCCAGCAGCACCACGGATGAAAAACTGTTTTTT

clone_size: many
j_call: TRBJ2-7
d_call: TRBD2
v_call: TRBV28
cdr3_aa: CASSYSGLLSSYEQYF
cdr3_nt: TGTGCCAGCAGTTATTCGGGACTACTGAGCTCCTACGAGCAGTACTTC

clone_size: NA
j_call: TRBJ2-7
d_call: TRBD2
v_call: TRBV6-2/TRBV6-3
cdr3_aa: CASSGTSAAYEQYF
cdr3_nt: TGTGCCAGCAGTGGGACTAGCGCCGCCTACGAGCAGTACTTC

clone_size: few
j_call: TRBJ2-1
d_call: TRBD2
v_call: TRBV3-1
cdr3_aa: CASSYRLANNEQFF
cdr3_nt: TGTGCCAGCAGCTATCGACTAGCTAACAATGAGCAGTTCTTC